This entry lists 22 T cell receptor beta chains sequenced from one sample in a study of blood T cell repertoires in COVID-19. Sequencing was performed with immunoSEQ multiplex PCR; in TCRdb, only in-frame clones are kept and a portion is missing. This sample has around 120,000 clones, with around 83% found just once. The sample comprised peripheral blood. Receptors were obtained from a man older than 75 with active or convalescent COVID-19.

This chain connects TRBV2 to TRBJ2-6, with 9 bases that match TRBD1. V was clipped by 10 bases and J by 4 bases; unmatched bases: 14. Germline CDR1 is SNHLY and CDR2 is FYNNEI. The CDR3 is 17 amino acids. The CDR3 nucleotides read TGTGCCACAAAGAACAGGGGGCGTTCGGCCGGGGCCAACGTCCTGACTTTC. Translation: CATKNRGRSAGANVLTF.

The V and J genes are TRBV6-5 and TRBJ1-6, with D possibly matching TRBD1 (6 bases). The CDR3 is 15 residues long. Germline CDR1 and CDR2: MNHEY and SVGAGI. Trimming left V 4 bases short and J 6 bases short, with 13 bases between. The CDR3 loop reads CASSSLGRGNSPLHF. In DNA, the CDR3 is TGTGCCAGCAGTTCCCTCGGCAGGGGTAATTCACCCCTCCACTTT.

This chain links TRBV19 with TRBJ2-3; 7 bases match TRBD2. V lost 8 bases and J lost 1; bases outside the gene matches: 3. Germline CDR1 is LNHDA and CDR2 is SQIVND (reference sequence). The CDR3 is made up of 13 amino acids. CDR3 region: CASRSGGTDTQYF. CDR3 DNA sequence: TGTGCCAGTCGGAGCGGGGGCACAGATACGCAGTATTTT.

This clone was recorded only once. The chain couples TRBV7-2 to TRBJ2-3, with D maybe TRBD1 (5 bases). Germline CDR1 and CDR2: SGHTA and FQGNSA. V was cut by 0 bases and J by 3 bases, with 10 bases left in between. This CDR3 contains 15 residues. CDR3 nucleotide sequence: TGTGCCAGCAGCTTAGCGACGACAGAGACAGATACGCAGTATTTT. It encodes CASSLATTETDTQYF.

J is TRBJ2-3 and V is TRBV7-8; perhaps TRBD2 as D (5 bases). With 5 bases removed from V and 5 bases from J, the gap between germline ends came to 14 bases. The CDR3 is 14 residues long. Germline lookup yields CDR1 SGHVS and CDR2 FQNEAQ. The CDR3 is CASSQVDGEDTQYF. In DNA, the CDR3 is TGTGCCAGCAGCCAAGTCGACGGGGAAGATACGCAGTATTTT.

The chain joins TRBV2 to TRBJ2-7; D may be TRBD1 (6 bases). The length of the CDR3 is 13 residues. Trimming took 3 bases from V and 7 from J, leaving 13 bases between them. The germline gives CDR1 SNHLY, CDR2 FYNNEI. The CDR3 loop is CASSEGAGVEQYF. CDR3 DNA sequence: TGTGCCAGCAGTGAGGGGGCCGGGGTAGAGCAGTACTTC. Full variable domain (remainder filled in from reference TRBV2 and TRBJ2-7): EPEVTQTPSHQVTQMGQEVILRCVPISNHLYFYWYRQILGQKVEFLVSFYNNEISEKSEIFDDQFSVERPDGSNFTLKIRSTKLEDSAMYFCASSEGAGVEQYFGPGTRLTVT.

This clone was observed once. V is TRBV18 and J is TRBJ1-2; 10 bases agree with TRBD1. From germline, CDR1 is KGHSH and CDR2 LQKENI. The CDR3 runs to 14 residues. The junction had 5 bases not matched to a gene; V was cut back by 3 bases and J by 7 bases. The CDR3, as DNA: TGTGCCAGCTCACCGACAGGGGGCGAAGGTGGCTACACCTTC. It yields the protein CASSPTGGEGGYTF.

The rearrangement links TRBV30 to TRBJ2-1, with D possibly being TRBD1 (6 bases). Germline V gene sequence: CDR1 GTSNPN, CDR2 SVGIG (reference sequence). This CDR3 is 13 amino acids long. CDR3 sequence reads: CADPGALYNEQFF. In DNA form, the CDR3 reads TGTGCAGACCCAGGGGCTCTCTACAATGAGCAGTTCTTC.

The chain links TRBV6-5 to TRBJ2-3, with 8 nucleotides matching TRBD2. V was pared by 2 bases and J by 4 bases, with 5 bases of the junction left unmatched. The V gene's germline CDR1 is MNHEY and CDR2 SVGAGI. This CDR3 region has 15 residues. The CDR3 DNA sequence: TGTGCCAGCAGTTACGAAGGCGGGGGGTCAGATACGCAGTATTTT. Its protein product is CASSYEGGGSDTQYF.

This clone was found once. This rearrangement joins TRBV7-5 to TRBJ2-1; the table's D gene call, TRBD2, was not cross checked with the DNA. TRBV7-5 constitutes a pseudogene. CDR3 length: 14 residues. The CDR3 here is CVRSLCAGGNEQFF. The DNA for the CDR3 is TGTGTCAGAAGCTTATGTGCGGGGGGTAATGAGCAGTTCTTC.

V gene TRBV6-2 or TRBV6-3 combines with J gene TRBJ2-2; D unresolved. V was trimmed by 2 bases and J by 5 bases, leaving 15 bases between them. Germline CDR1 MNHEY, CDR2 SVGEGT. The CDR3 has 16 amino acids. The CDR3 nucleotides are TGTGCCAGCAGTTACGGTCTCCCCCTCACAACCGGGGAGCTGTTTTTT. Protein sequence: CASSYGLPLTTGELFF.

The chain combines TRBV5-1 with TRBJ1-1; 8 nucleotides align to TRBD1. Per the germline V gene, CDR1 is SGHRS and CDR2 is YFSETQ. The CDR3 length is 15 residues. V shed 5 bases and J 0 bases; nucleotides not matched to a gene: 6. This CDR3 is CASSPRTGMNTEAFF. The CDR3 DNA is TGCGCCAGCAGTCCTCGGACAGGGATGAACACTGAAGCTTTCTTT.

The chain has TRBV28 and TRBJ1-2; D is undetermined. V was pared by 6 bases and J by 5 bases, with 13 bases between. The germline gives CDR1 MDHEN, CDR2 SYDVKM. The CDR3 runs to 13 residues. CDR3 nucleotides: TGTGCCAGCAGAACTGGGAGATATTATGGCTACACCTTC. Its translation is CASRTGRYYGYTF.

This clone was recorded once. This chain links TRBV9 with TRBJ2-5; 8 bases line up with TRBD1. Trimming removed 4 bases from V and 1 base from J; junction bases left unmatched: 9. Looked up from germline, CDR1 is SGDLS and CDR2 is YYNGEE. This CDR3 has 16 amino acids. The CDR3 is CASSPLAGGFQETQYF. The DNA of the CDR3 is TGTGCCAGCAGCCCCTTGGCAGGGGGCTTCCAAGAGACCCAGTACTTC.

This sequence joins TRBV18 and TRBJ1-2; 9 bases are shared with TRBD1. V trimming: 4 bases; J trimming: 2 bases; junction bases outside the gene matches: 5. CDR3 length: 15 amino acids. Germline CDR1 reads KGHSH; CDR2 reads LQKENI. The CDR3 coding sequence is TGTGCCAGCTCACTGGCTGGACAGGGGAACTATGGCTACACCTTC. Translation: CASSLAGQGNYGYTF.

The V call is TRBV7-2, the J call TRBJ2-3; 7 bases map to TRBD2. Germline assignment: CDR1 SGHTA and CDR2 FQGNSA. Germline trimming cut 3 bases from V and 4 bases from J; bases unmatched to any gene: 1. This CDR3 region has 13 residues. In DNA, the CDR3 is TGTGCCAGCAGCTTCCGGGGGGCAGATACGCAGTATTTT. Protein product: CASSFRGADTQYF.

This chain uses TRBV2 with TRBJ2-1; a possible D gene is TRBD2 (7 bases). The germline V and J ends were trimmed by 6 bases and 8 bases, with 20 bases remaining between them. Looked up from germline, CDR1 is SNHLY and CDR2 is FYNNEI. The CDR3 is 15 residues long. The CDR3 spells CASSDSRGGRDEQFF. Here the CDR3 DNA reads TGTGCCAGCAGCGACTCGAGGGGGGGCAGGGATGAGCAGTTCTTC.

This clone was detected only once. The chain is built from TRBV7-3 and TRBJ2-2; D gene ambiguous. The V gene lost 6 bases and the J gene lost 5 bases, with 4 bases spanning the gap. The germline V gene encodes CDR1 SGHTA and CDR2 FQGTGA. CDR3 length: 11 residues. CDR3 amino acids: CASSQTGELFF. CDR3 nucleotides: TGTGCCAGCAGTCAAACCGGGGAGCTGTTTTTT.

V gene TRBV7-2 combines with J gene TRBJ1-2, with TRBD1 matching over 11 bases. V lost 2 bases to trimming and J lost 3 bases; unmatched junction nucleotides: 2. Germline V gene lookup returns CDR1 SGHTA and CDR2 FQGNSA. The CDR3 is 15 amino acids. CDR3 sequence reads: CASSLRGQGDYGYTF. CDR3 nucleotide sequence: TGTGCCAGCAGCTTAAGGGGACAGGGGGACTATGGCTACACCTTC.

The CDR3 is CASSTVTGPYSGANVLTF. For the CDR3, the DNA is TGTGCCAGCAGCACCGTGACAGGCCCATACTCTGGGGCCAACGTCCTGACTTTC. This chain connects TRBV7-9 to TRBJ2-6; tentatively, D is TRBD1 (6 bases). Per the germline V gene, CDR1 is SEHNR and CDR2 is FQNEAQ (reference sequence). This CDR3 is built from 18 residues. The V gene lost 5 bases and the J gene lost 0 bases, with 17 bases spanning the gap. Full variable domain (missing parts from reference TRBV7-9 and TRBJ2-6): DTGVSQNPRHKITKRGQNVTFRCDPISEHNRLYWYRQTLGQGPEFLTYFQNEAQLEKSRLLSDRFSAERPKGSFSTLEIQRTEQGDSAMYLCASSTVTGPYSGANVLTFGAGSRLTVL.

On this clone itself: This CDR3 is missing its conserved last phenylalanine or tryptophan, likely due to a read error. The chain links TRBV2 to TRBJ1-2, with 8 bases identical to TRBD1. The CDR3 is 15 amino acids. The germline gives CDR1 SNHLY, CDR2 FYNNEI. J lost 3 bases, V lost 3 bases, and 6 bases had no gene match. CDR3 protein: CASSEIGDRHYGYTL. Here the CDR3 DNA reads TGTGCCAGCAGTGAGATAGGGGACAGGCACTATGGCTACACCCTC.

V is TRBV29-1 and J is TRBJ2-5; TRBD1 is a possible D gene (6 bases). Germline assignment: CDR1 SQVTM and CDR2 ANQGSEA. Deletions cut 7 bases from V and 0 bases from J, with 9 bases between. The CDR3 spans 12 residues. The CDR3 nucleotides are TGCAGCGCCAGGGACAACCAAGAGACCCAGTACTTC. Its translation is CSARDNQETQYF.